A single sample is the source of the 21 T cell receptor beta chains below, sequenced in a study of graft-versus-host responses after intestinal transplantation. Antigens for these TCRs are unknown. Here immunoSEQ multiplex PCR was the method, and the copy in TCRdb shows in-frame clones only, minus some. The sample comprises about 93,000 clones, 80% to 85% of which are singletons, and approximately 0.88% rests with the top ten. This specimen was unstimulated CD4+ T cells sorted from spleen or lymph node cells, taken before intestinal transplant. All receptors come from a human donor who received an intestinal transplant.

This clone was detected only once. The chain is built from TRBV9 and TRBJ2-1, with TRBD1 identical over 10 bases. The trim removed 0 bases at V and 0 bases at J, leaving 3 bases unmatched. CDR1 is SGDLS, CDR2 YYNGEE, per germline. The CDR3 runs 17 residues. CDR3 nucleotides: TGTGCCAGCAGCGTAGGACAGGGGGCGAGCTCCTACAATGAGCAGTTCTTC. Translating gives CASSVGQGASSYNEQFF.

The CDR3 region is CASSLNRGYGYTF. The CDR3 DNA reads TGTGCCAGCAGCCTAAACAGGGGCTATGGCTACACCTTC. The rearrangement uses TRBV5-6 and TRBJ1-2, with 7 bases aligning to TRBD1. Germline CDR1 is SGHDT and CDR2 is YYEEEE. This CDR3 has 13 residues. J gave up 4 bases and V 4 bases, and 4 bases lay outside the gene matches.

V usage is TRBV28 and J usage is TRBJ2-3; the D gene is possibly TRBD1 (6 bases). This CDR3 region has 12 residues. CDR1 and CDR2 from the germline V gene are MDHEN and SYDVKM. The V end lost 6 bases, the J end lost 10 bases, and 14 bases lay between the germline ends. Here the CDR3 DNA reads TGTGCCAGCAGCCCACAGGGCCCTTCGCAGTATTTT. Translating gives CASSPQGPSQYF. The complete variable domain, with remaining parts taken from reference TRBV28 and TRBJ2-3, reads DVKVTQSSRYLVKRTGEKVFLECVQDMDHENMFWYRQDPGLGLRLIYFSYDVKMKEKGDIPEGYSVSREKKERFSLILESASTNQTSMYLCASSPQGPSQYFGPGTRLTVL.

The sample holds a few counts of this clone. The rearrangement links TRBV18 to TRBJ2-1, with 9 bases identical to TRBD2. The CDR3 has 13 residues. CDR1 KGHSH and CDR2 LQKENI come from the germline V gene. The ends lost 1 base at V and 14 bases at J; junction bases unmatched: 6. The CDR3 sequence: CASSPLAGDSEFF. CDR3 nucleotides: TGTGCCAGCTCACCACTAGCGGGAGATTCCGAGTTCTTC.

For the CDR3, the DNA is TGTGCCAGCAGCCCTGGACTAGCGGGGGGGCGGTCCTACGAGCAGTACTTC. This translates into CASSPGLAGGRSYEQYF. The chain recombines TRBV5-8 with TRBJ2-7; 15 nucleotides match TRBD2. This CDR3 has 17 residues. V shed 4 bases, J shed 1 base, and the junction held 6 bases outside the gene matches. Germline CDR1 reads SGHTS; CDR2 reads YDEGEE. The variable domain in full, completed from reference TRBV5-8 and TRBJ2-7, reads EAGVTQSPTHLIKTRGQQATLRCSPISGHTSVYWYQQALGLGLQFLLWYDEGEERNRGNFPPRFSGRQFPNYSSELNVNALELEDSALYLCASSPGLAGGRSYEQYFGPGTRLTVT.

This clone is a singleton in its sample. The J gene is TRBJ2-5, the V gene TRBV2, with 7 bases fitting TRBD2. Germline loops: CDR1 SNHLY, CDR2 FYNNEI. After removal of 3 bases from V and 7 bases from J, the junction contained 8 bases not matched to a gene. CDR3 length: 14 residues. The DNA of the CDR3 is TGTGCCAGCAGTGACACTAGCGAGGACGGGACCCAGTACTTC. Translation gives CASSDTSEDGTQYF.

The chain carries TRBV19 and TRBJ1-5; 9 bases map to TRBD1. The V and J ends lost 4 bases and 6 bases, in that order; junction bases with no gene match: 10. This CDR3 contains 16 residues. The V gene's germline CDR1 is LNHDA and CDR2 SQIVND (reference sequence). CDR3 sequence reads: CASSTTGQGQGQPQHF. The CDR3 coding sequence is TGTGCCAGTAGTACTACGGGACAGGGTCAAGGTCAGCCCCAGCATTTT.

This chain uses TRBV28 with TRBJ1-2; TRBD1 matches at 8 bases. Germline CDR1 is MDHEN and CDR2 is SYDVKM. The CDR3 contains 14 residues. Trimming at V came to 4 bases and at J to 4 bases, leaving 5 bases not matched to a gene. The CDR3 protein is CASSSRQGSYGYTF. DNA of the CDR3: TGTGCCAGCAGTTCTCGACAGGGGAGCTATGGCTACACCTTC.

The chain uses TRBV18 and TRBJ1-6; TRBD1 agrees at 8 bases. Germline CDR1 reads KGHSH; CDR2 reads LQKENI. V was pared by 3 bases and J by 8 bases, with 6 bases of the junction left unmatched. CDR3 length: 15 amino acids. The CDR3 here is CASSPWTGWDSPLHF. CDR3 bases: TGTGCCAGCTCACCGTGGACAGGGTGGGATTCACCCCTCCACTTT.

This clone has a single count. The CDR3: CAWSRGGKNIQYF. CDR3 coding DNA: TGTGCCTGGAGTCGAGGGGGCAAAAACATTCAGTACTTC. The chain has TRBV30 and TRBJ2-4; tentative D call: TRBD1 (6 bases). This CDR3 has 13 amino acids. Trimming left V 2 bases short and J 3 bases short, with 8 bases between. Germline CDR1 and CDR2: GTSNPN and SVGIG (reference sequence).

This clone has only a few counts. The chain recombines TRBV7-8 with TRBJ2-1; 10 nucleotides align to TRBD2. CDR3 length: 17 residues. The V and J ends lost 0 bases and 6 bases, in that order; junction bases with no gene match: 8. The germline gives CDR1 SGHVS, CDR2 FQNEAQ. DNA for the CDR3: TGTGCCAGCAGCTTAGCCCGACTAGCGGGCGGCGGCAATGAGCAGTTCTTC. Its translation is CASSLARLAGGGNEQFF.

The sample holds a few counts of this clone. This chain uses TRBV28 with TRBJ2-4; weak D call: TRBD2 (6 bases). There are 14 residues in the CDR3. Germline CDR1 MDHEN, CDR2 SYDVKM. Trimming pared 7 bases from V and 1 base from J, leaving 11 bases between. This CDR3 is CASTLGGAKNIQYF. In DNA, the CDR3 is TGTGCCAGCACCCTGGGGGGTGCCAAAAACATTCAGTACTTC.

V gene TRBV9 combines with J gene TRBJ2-3, with 12 bases matching TRBD2. This CDR3 has 18 amino acids. Per the germline V gene, CDR1 is SGDLS and CDR2 is YYNGEE. The J segment lost 2 bases and the V segment lost 0 bases, leaving 7 bases of the junction unmatched. The CDR3 region has the DNA TGTGCCAGCAGCGTAGGCTTCCTAGCGGGGGGGTCCACAGATACGCAGTATTTT. This translates into CASSVGFLAGGSTDTQYF.

V is TRBV9 and J is TRBJ2-5; possible D gene TRBD2, 6 bases. CDR1 and CDR2 from the germline V gene are SGDLS and YYNGEE. Trimming pared 3 bases from V and 2 bases from J, leaving 11 bases between. The CDR3 is 14 residues long. As DNA, the CDR3 is TGTGCCAGCAGCGCCGGGGACTCTCAAGAGACCCAGTACTTC. The encoded protein is CASSAGDSQETQYF. Filled out from reference TRBV9 and TRBJ2-5, the complete variable domain reads DSGVTQTPKHLITATGQRVTLRCSPRSGDLSVYWYQQSLDQGLQFLIQYYNGEERAKGNILERFSAQQFPDLHSELNLSSLELGDSALYFCASSAGDSQETQYFGPGTRLLVL.

The chain combines TRBV18 with TRBJ2-7; TRBD1 agrees at 7 bases. The CDR3 is 14 amino acids. Trimming removed 3 bases from V and 0 bases from J; junction bases left unmatched: 2. CDR1 is KGHSH and CDR2 is LQKENI in the germline V gene. The CDR3 sequence: CASSPAGGSYEQYF. The DNA of the CDR3 is TGTGCCAGCTCACCGGCAGGGGGCTCCTACGAGCAGTACTTC.

The chain links TRBV5-6 to TRBJ2-3; TRBD2 is a possible D gene (5 bases). V was trimmed by 2 bases and J by 6 bases, leaving 7 bases between them. CDR3 length: 12 amino acids. The V gene's germline CDR1 is SGHDT and CDR2 YYEEEE. The CDR3 nucleotides are TGTGCCAGCAGCTTCGGGGTGGATACGCAGTATTTT. Residues: CASSFGVDTQYF. Full variable domain (rest looked up from reference TRBV5-6 and TRBJ2-3): DAGVTQSPTHLIKTRGQQVTLRCSPKSGHDTVSWYQQALGQGPQFIFQYYEEEERQRGNFPDRFSGHQFPNYSSELNVNALLLGDSALYLCASSFGVDTQYFGPGTRLTVL.

V and J are TRBV25-1 and TRBJ2-1, with 11 bases lining up with TRBD2. CDR1 is MGHDK and CDR2 is SYGVNS in the germline V gene. The V gene end was trimmed by 2 bases and the J gene end by 5 bases; junction bases not matched to a gene: 2. The CDR3 runs 15 residues. CDR3 residues: CASSEPGLADNEQFF. CDR3 DNA: TGTGCCAGCAGTGAACCGGGACTAGCGGACAATGAGCAGTTCTTC.

Note on this clone: Its ends do not fully match the called genes, so a read error is possible. The chain combines TRBV30 with TRBJ1-6; D is perhaps TRBD1 (6 bases). The germline gives CDR1 GTSNPN, CDR2 SVGIG (reference sequence). The CDR3 extends over 14 amino acids. CDR3 bases: TGTGCCTGGACCCGACAGGTGTATAGTTCACCCCTCCACTTT. Its translation: CAWTRQVYSSPLHF.

This clone came up a few times. The chain has TRBV6-1 and TRBJ1-4; D is unclear. Between the trimmed V and J ends, which lost 1 base and 5 bases, there was a span of 8 bases. The CDR3 has 14 residues. Germline CDR1 reads MNHNS; CDR2 reads SASEGT. Written as DNA, the CDR3 is TGTGCCAGCAGTGAAGGCTTCTACAATGAAAAACTGTTTTTT. It is translated as CASSEGFYNEKLFF.

This chain links TRBV7-9 with TRBJ2-1; no definite D call. The CDR3 is made up of 17 amino acids. Germline V gene sequence: CDR1 SEHNR, CDR2 FQNEAQ (reference sequence). Deletions cut 4 bases from V and 3 bases from J, with 19 bases between. CDR3 loop: CASSSPTPLGFYNEQFF. The CDR3 nucleotides are TGTGCCAGCAGCTCCCCCACGCCACTTGGTTTCTACAATGAGCAGTTCTTC.

This clone was recorded only once. This chain connects TRBV2 to TRBJ1-2; 10 bases align to TRBD1. Germline V gene lookup returns CDR1 SNHLY and CDR2 FYNNEI. CDR3 length: 15 residues. Trimming removed 6 bases from V and 6 bases from J; junction bases left unmatched: 10. CDR3: CASRALTGGGDGYTF. CDR3 DNA sequence: TGTGCCAGCAGGGCCCTGACAGGGGGCGGGGATGGCTACACCTTC.